The T cell receptor (beta chain) under discussion was sequenced for a study of OX40 agonist ivuxolimab in advanced cancers. Background for the entire study: Ivuxolimab was a fully human IgG2 agonistic monoclonal antibody targeting the costimulatory receptor OX40 (CD134). Of the roughly 53 patients in dose escalation, around 20 had hepatocellular carcinoma, some 15 had melanoma, 9 had renal cell carcinoma and 9 had head and neck cancer. In the dose-escalation cohort, around four fifths of patients were male, and the mean age was 60 years with a range of about 23 to 79. The paper reports the monotherapy dose-escalation portion (N = 52 patients) of the phase I ivuxolimab trial. Partial responses were achieved by three dose-escalation patients, of whom one had hepatocellular carcinoma and two had cutaneous melanoma. Intravenous ivuxolimab was administered to patients every 2 weeks at six dose levels: 0.01, 0.1, 0.3, 1.5, 3 and 10 mg/kg. Patients were allowed to have had prior anti-PD-1, anti-PD-L1 or anti-CTLA-4 therapy, and more than 35% of the dose-escalation patients had been treated with checkpoint inhibitors. Peripheral TCRbeta sequencing was intended to test whether TCR sequence diversity was altered and clonal T-cell expansion was caused by ivuxolimab.

Patients with a history of autoimmune disease or receiving systemic immunosuppression were excluded from the trial. In every dose cohort, peripheral blood was drawn for TCR sequencing at baseline, cycle 4 day 1, and cycle 7 day 1. Samples were obtained from an open-label, multicenter, first-in-human phase I dose-escalation trial of ivuxolimab. Adults with locally advanced or metastatic melanoma, renal cell, hepatocellular, or head and neck squamous cell carcinoma were enrolled in the trial. Before TCR sequencing, CD4+ T cells and CD8+ T cells from peripheral blood were sorted into separate populations. Genomic DNA was isolated from the sorted cells so that the TCRbeta CDR3 region could be sequenced. The immunoSEQ Assay was used to sequence the TCRbeta CDR3 regions. The table was pulled from immuneACCESS by TCRdb, which kept in-frame rearrangements only. Such tables lose some clones; where checked, under half of the loss comes from unresolved V genes, and the rest has no known cause. The sample profile shows 46,000 or so clones; roughly 86% of them were found once. The ten largest clones represent approximately 10% of the sample.

Comment on this clone: The antigen it binds to is not known. No qualities accompany the bases; no much larger clone lies one base away.

CDR1 and CDR2, looked up from the germline V gene (reference sequence), are SEHNR and FQNEAQ. V is reduced by 2 bases and J by 5 bases, leaving a spacing of 7 bases between them. Including cysteine and phenylalanine, the CDR3 has 13 amino acids. The read is trimmed to its CDR3 DNA, 39 bases read in frame from base 1. Here is what the overall study found, with its caveats: The antigen specificity of the peripheral T cells that underwent clonal expansion was not determined. In the 0.1-3.0 mg/kg groups, partial responders had among the lowest normalized peripheral clonal expansion, particularly in CD8+ T cells. At doses of 0.1 to 3.0 mg/kg, clonal expansion of both CD4+ and CD8+ blood T cells was observed from baseline to week 6. Low levels of normalized T-cell clonal expansion were also seen in some patients who did not respond. After ivuxolimab, expanded clones were on average more numerous among CD8+ T cells than among CD4+ T cells.

Material: CD4+ or CD8+ T cells sorted from blood, obtained in a trial of the OX40 agonist ivuxolimab. The receptor chain draws on TRBV7-9 and TRBJ1-5; confidence is insufficient to name the D gene. This clonotype originated in an adult with an advanced solid tumor such as melanoma, head and neck, liver or kidney cancer. The CDR3 amino acid sequence is: CASSLMWDQPQHF. The DNA sequence is given as TGTGCCAGCAGCTTAATGTGGGATCAGCCCCAGCATTTT. With all but the CDR3 taken from the reference TRBV7-9 and TRBJ1-5 genes, the full variable domain is: DTGVSQNPRHKITKRGQNVTFRCDPISEHNRLYWYRQTLGQGPEFLTYFQNEAQLEKSRLLSDRFSAERPKGSFSTLEIQRTEQGDSAMYLCASSLMWDQPQHFGDGTRLSIL.